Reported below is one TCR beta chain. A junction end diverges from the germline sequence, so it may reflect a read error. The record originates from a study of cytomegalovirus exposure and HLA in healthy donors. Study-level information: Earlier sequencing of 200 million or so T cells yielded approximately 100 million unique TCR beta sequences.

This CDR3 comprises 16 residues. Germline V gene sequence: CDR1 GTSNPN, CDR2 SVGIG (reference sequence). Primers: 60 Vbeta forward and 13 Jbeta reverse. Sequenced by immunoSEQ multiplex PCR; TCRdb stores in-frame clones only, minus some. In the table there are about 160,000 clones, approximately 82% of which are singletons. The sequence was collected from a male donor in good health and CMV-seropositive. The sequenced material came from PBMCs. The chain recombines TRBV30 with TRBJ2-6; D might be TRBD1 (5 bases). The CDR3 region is CAWTPGKYSGANGLTF. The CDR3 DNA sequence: TGTGCCTGGACCCCAGGAAAGTACTCTGGGGCCAACGGCCTGACTTTC.